Listed below are T cell receptor beta chains from one sample, sequenced in a study of CD8+CD57+ T cells in acquired aplastic anemia. From the reads, TCRdb called clonotypes with MiXCR, one entry per CDR3 protein. Of about 160,000 distinct CDR3 sequences in the sample, 47% were seen once. Material for sequencing was sorted CD4+, CD8+, or CD8+CD57+ T cells (not recorded which) from PBMCs. The receptor set was obtained from a human donor with aplastic anemia. CDR3s include the opening cysteine and the closing phenylalanine or tryptophan. Each record gives: D gene, clone size, V gene, J gene, CDR3 protein, CDR3 DNA. D genes are given only for firm matches. Expanded clones get a size class; other rows say once, few or many, or leave the size out.

D: .
size: .
V: TRBV2
J: TRBJ1-6
CDR3: CASSPGPIHSPLHF
DNA: TGTGCCAGCAGTCCGGGGCCGATTCATTCACCCCTCCACTTT

D: TRBD1
size: many
V: TRBV24-1
J: TRBJ2-7
CDR3: CATSAQGAYEQYF
DNA: TGTGCCACCAGCGCGCAGGGGGCCTACGAGCAGTACTTC

D: .
size: .
V: TRBV9
J: TRBJ2-1
CDR3: CASSPDRNEQFF
DNA: TGTGCCAGCAGCCCCGACAGAAATGAGCAGTTCTTC

D: .
size: .
V: TRBV24-1
J: TRBJ2-7
CDR3: CATSDSGQIEQYF
DNA: TGTGCCACCAGTGACTCCGGACAGATCGAGCAGTACTTC

D: .
size: .
V: TRBV12-3/TRBV12-4
J: TRBJ1-1
CDR3: CASSLYAEAFF
DNA: TGTGCCAGCAGTTTATACGCTGAAGCTTTCTTT

D: TRBD2
size: .
V: TRBV4-2
J: TRBJ2-3
CDR3: CASSQERLAPDTQYF
DNA: TGTGCCAGCAGCCAGGAGCGACTAGCGCCAGATACGCAGTATTTT

D: .
size: .
V: TRBV10-3
J: TRBJ1-2
CDR3: CASSRVGQNTNYGYTF
DNA: TGTGCCAGCTCGAGGGTCGGACAAAACACTAACTATGGCTACACCTTC

D: TRBD2
size: many
V: TRBV5-1
J: TRBJ2-5
CDR3: CASSDGTSAQETQYF
DNA: TGCGCCAGCAGCGACGGGACTAGCGCTCAAGAGACCCAGTACTTC

D: .
size: .
V: TRBV10-2
J: TRBJ1-1
CDR3: CASSEAGRGEANTEAFF
DNA: TGCGCCAGCAGTGAGGCGGGGAGGGGCGAGGCCAACACTGAAGCTTTCTTT

D: .
size: .
V: TRBV19
J: TRBJ2-5
CDR3: CASSIAGGDQEAQYF
DNA: TGTGCCAGTAGTATAGCCGGCGGGGACCAAGAGGCCCAGTACTTC

D: .
size: many
V: TRBV20-1
J: TRBJ2-2
CDR3: CSALGPANTGELFF
DNA: TGCAGTGCTCTAGGGCCCGCAAACACCGGGGAGCTGTTTTTT

D: .
size: many
V: TRBV14
J: TRBJ1-4
CDR3: CASSRQQGEKLFF
DNA: TGTGCCAGCAGCCGACAACAGGGTGAAAAACTGTTTTTT

D: TRBD2
size: many
V: TRBV19
J: TRBJ2-5
CDR3: CASSMRTSGYQETQYF
DNA: TGTGCCAGTAGTATGAGGACTAGCGGCTACCAAGAGACCCAGTACTTC

D: TRBD2
size: .
V: TRBV18
J: TRBJ2-7
CDR3: CASSPPGTSGGQTYEQYF
DNA: TGTGCCAGCTCACCGCCCGGGACTAGCGGGGGACAAACCTACGAGCAGTACTTC

D: .
size: few
V: TRBV30
J: TRBJ2-3
CDR3: CAWSVPGSDSTDTQYF
DNA: TGTGCCTGGAGTGTACCCGGGAGCGACAGTACAGATACGCAGTATTTT

D: .
size: .
V: TRBV19
J: TRBJ1-2
CDR3: CASSIDLEGGGYTF
DNA: TGTGCCAGTAGTATAGACCTGGAGGGCGGTGGCTACACCTTC

D: TRBD1
size: many
V: TRBV9
J: TRBJ1-3
CDR3: CASSINRGPGNTIYF
DNA: TGTGCCAGCAGCATCAACAGGGGGCCTGGAAACACCATATATTTT

D: .
size: .
V: TRBV7-8
J: TRBJ1-1
CDR3: CASSLLQGGTEAFF
DNA: TGTGCCAGCAGCTTACTACAAGGAGGCACTGAAGCTTTCTTT

D: .
size: .
V: TRBV5-1
J: TRBJ2-2
CDR3: CASSLGAEVAETGELFF
DNA: TGCGCCAGCAGCTTGGGCGCTGAGGTAGCGGAGACCGGGGAGCTGTTTTTT

D: TRBD2
size: .
V: TRBV11-2
J: TRBJ2-3
CDR3: CASSSTGTSGGGDTQYF
DNA: TGTGCCAGCAGCTCGACCGGGACTAGCGGGGGGGGAGATACGCAGTATTTT